Listed here are 17 T cell receptor beta chains from one sample, sequenced in a study of cytomegalovirus exposure and HLA in healthy donors. The method was immunoSEQ multiplex PCR; TCRdb's version includes in-frame clones alone and lacks a portion of them. The sample yields roughly 56,000 clones, roughly 90% seen once. Specimen: PBMCs. These receptor sequences come from a woman aged 25-40 years in good health and CMV-seronegative.

V gene TRBV18 combines with J gene TRBJ1-3; 7 bases line up with TRBD1. The CDR3 contains 16 residues. Germline V gives CDR1 KGHSH, CDR2 LQKENI. Trimming removed 2 bases from V and 4 bases from J; junction bases left unmatched: 8. The CDR3 sequence: CASSPGGGASGNTIYF. CDR3 nucleotides: TGTGCCAGCTCACCAGGAGGGGGCGCGTCCGGAAACACCATATATTTT.

The chain links TRBV10-3 to TRBJ1-1; D possibly corresponds to TRBD1 (6 bases). The germline V gene encodes CDR1 ENHRY and CDR2 SYGVKD. Trimming removed 2 bases from V and 5 bases from J, with 18 bases in between. This CDR3 is built from 16 residues. Here the CDR3 reads CAISEVGTGPGTEAFF. The CDR3 nucleotides read TGTGCCATCAGTGAGGTTGGTACAGGGCCGGGAACTGAAGCTTTCTTT.

In its sample, this clone was seen a few times. Here the CDR3 reads CAISENTGIYEQYF. The CDR3 nucleotides read TGTGCCATCAGTGAGAATACGGGAATCTACGAGCAGTACTTC. The genes are TRBV10-3 and TRBJ2-7, with D possibly being TRBD2 (5 bases). Germline CDR1 is ENHRY and CDR2 is SYGVKD. There are 14 residues in the CDR3. V was cut by 2 bases and J by 3 bases, with 11 bases left in between.

The J gene is TRBJ2-6, the V gene TRBV27; a weak D match, TRBD1 (6 bases). The CDR3 covers 15 residues. Germline CDR1 reads MNHEY; CDR2 reads SMNVEV (reference sequence). CDR3 DNA: TGTGGCGTCGGACAGTCTTACTCTGGGGCCAACGTCCTGACTTTC. Translation gives CGVGQSYSGANVLTF.

V gene TRBV30 combines with J gene TRBJ1-2; D gene ambiguous. Germline CDR1 GTSNPN, CDR2 SVGIG (reference sequence). CDR3 length equals 14 residues. Trimming removed 2 bases at V and 4 bases at J, with 14 bases between. The CDR3 loop is CAWSPGWRSYGYTF. The CDR3 nucleotides read TGTGCCTGGAGTCCGGGGTGGCGTAGCTATGGCTACACCTTC. Together with reference TRBV30 and TRBJ1-2, the CDR3 gives the full variable domain: SQTIHQWPATLVQPVGSPLSLECTVEGTSNPNLYWYRQAAGRGLQLLFYSVGIGQISSEVPQNLSASRPQDRQFILSSKKLLLSDSGFYLCAWSPGWRSYGYTFGSGTRLTVV.

The V and J genes are TRBV15 and TRBJ2-5; 7 bases are a match to TRBD2. Trimming at V came to 0 bases and at J to 9 bases, leaving 7 bases not matched to a gene. The CDR3 has 14 amino acids. CDR1 and CDR2 from the germline V gene are LNHNV and YYDKDF (reference sequence). The CDR3 region has the DNA TGTGCCACCAGCAGAGAGCAGGGAGGGTTCGCCCAGTACTTC. Translating it yields CATSREQGGFAQYF.

The genes are TRBV7-8 and TRBJ1-5, with D possibly being TRBD1 (5 bases). From germline, CDR1 is SGHVS and CDR2 FQNEAQ. CDR3 size: 14 residues. V gave up 5 bases and J gave up 5 bases, with 13 bases separating them. This chain's CDR3 is CASSPPGGDQPQHF. The CDR3 bases are TGTGCCAGCAGCCCCCCGGGGGGGGATCAGCCCCAGCATTTT.

The chain employs TRBV10-2 and TRBJ1-1, with no clear D. Germline assignment: CDR1 WSHSY and CDR2 SAAADI. Trimming removed 9 bases at V and 7 bases at J, with 24 bases between. The CDR3 runs 15 residues. The CDR3 is CARWGEGEESFEAFF. CDR3 DNA: TGCGCCAGGTGGGGTGAGGGAGAAGAGTCTTTTGAAGCTTTCTTT.

This chain joins TRBV6-5 and TRBJ2-7; the match to TRBD2 covers 8 bases. CDR1 and CDR2 from the germline V gene are MNHEY and SVGAGI. The CDR3 extends over 15 amino acids. The ends lost 0 bases at V and 2 bases at J; junction bases unmatched: 3. CDR3 loop: CASSYSGGGTYEQYF. The CDR3 DNA reads TGTGCCAGCAGTTACTCCGGGGGGGGAACCTACGAGCAGTACTTC.

The gene calls are TRBV19 and TRBJ1-4; D gene unclear. The V gene lost 3 bases and the J gene lost 7 bases, with 12 bases spanning the gap. The CDR3 contains 14 residues. Germline V gene sequence: CDR1 LNHDA, CDR2 SQIVND (reference sequence). The CDR3 DNA follows: TGTGCCAGTAGTATCGGGTTTTCGGGTGAAAAACTGTTTTTT. This sequence encodes CASSIGFSGEKLFF.

V usage is TRBV9 and J usage is TRBJ2-2, with D hard to call. Germline values: CDR1 SGDLS, CDR2 YYNGEE. The CDR3 extends over 16 amino acids. V dropped 1 base and J dropped 1 base, with 11 bases sitting between them. CDR3 protein: CASSVMSGQNTGELFF. For the CDR3, the DNA is TGTGCCAGCAGCGTAATGTCGGGTCAGAACACCGGGGAGCTGTTTTTT.

The V and J genes are TRBV7-3 and TRBJ1-4; a possible D gene is TRBD1 (5 bases). Germline V gives CDR1 SGHTA, CDR2 FQGTGA. Trimming removed 5 bases at V and 8 bases at J, with 12 bases between. The CDR3 totals 13 residues. CDR3 in amino acids: CASSPPGVEKLFF. The CDR3 DNA reads TGTGCCAGCAGCCCCCCGGGGGTCGAAAAACTGTTTTTT.

This clone came up a few times. The CDR3 DNA reads TGTGCCACCGTAGCGGGAGAAGGTAATGAGCAGTTCTTC. Its protein product is CATVAGEGNEQFF. The chain employs TRBV10-3 and TRBJ2-1; 9 bases line up with TRBD2. This CDR3 is 13 amino acids long. In germline, CDR1 is ENHRY, CDR2 SYGVKD. V shed 10 bases and J 7 bases; nucleotides not matched to a gene: 8.

V gene TRBV30 combines with J gene TRBJ2-7, with D maybe TRBD1 (6 bases). CDR1 is GTSNPN, CDR2 SVGIG, per germline (reference sequence). The germline V and J ends were trimmed by 3 bases and 4 bases, with 13 bases remaining between them. This CDR3 is built from 13 residues. The CDR3 sequence: CAWSLQGKYEQYF. For the CDR3, the DNA is TGTGCCTGGAGCTTACAGGGTAAATACGAGCAGTACTTC.

The chain joins TRBV30 to TRBJ1-2; tentatively, D is TRBD1 (6 bases). The CDR3 loop spans 13 amino acids. Trimming removed 2 bases from V and 8 bases from J, with 15 bases in between. Germline V CDR1 and CDR2: GTSNPN, SVGIG (reference sequence). The CDR3 is CAWSPRGGGGYTF. The CDR3 DNA is TGTGCCTGGAGTCCAAGGGGAGGGGGAGGCTACACCTTC.

This clone was detected once. The rearrangement uses TRBV19 and TRBJ2-2; a possible D gene is TRBD1 (6 bases). This CDR3 contains 14 residues. The V gene's germline CDR1 is LNHDA and CDR2 SQIVND (reference sequence). V was trimmed by 5 bases and J by 1 base, leaving 8 bases between them. CDR3 DNA: TGTGCCAGTAGTTCGGGACAGAACACCGGGGAGCTGTTTTTT. Amino acid sequence: CASSSGQNTGELFF.

CDR3 protein: CATDDRAENQTYGYTF. As DNA, the CDR3 is TGTGCCACCGATGACAGGGCCGAAAACCAAACGTATGGCTACACCTTC. The J gene is TRBJ1-2, the V gene TRBV21-1; the DNA was not compared with TRBD1, the D call given in the table. TRBV21-1 is a recognized pseudogene. The CDR3 is made up of 16 amino acids.